Here is one TCR beta chain with its context. The clone's antigen remains unknown. Per-base qualities were not stored, and no clone one base away is much larger. This sample was taken from a study of blood T cell repertoires in COVID-19 (dated by TCRdb to between 2020 and 2021). At the level of the whole study: The collaborator samples originated in the United States, Italy and Spain and spanned the acute and convalescent phases of COVID-19. The prospective study material was composed of cDNA or gDNA derived from T cells, B-cell-depleted T cells, or PBMCs. Deeply sampled blood TCRbeta repertoires from subjects exposed to, actively infected with, or recovered from COVID-19 were included in the dataset. The repertoires were released in a freely available public database intended as a resource for research on the immune response to SARS-CoV-2. The samples were drawn from the first 160 participants of the ongoing ImmuneRACE study and from 950 to 1,500 subjects provided by 6 global collaborators. A de-identified subject ID, COVID-19 status, age in years and sex were almost always included in the sample metadata. Where available, HLA class I and class II types were taken from metadata supplied by the sample provider and were not determined by assay-based typing. Points the paper makes about the study in general: How much clinical and demographic metadata was included differed by source and by participant, and the metadata was provided uncurated.

Counted from cysteine to phenylalanine, this CDR3 has 14 amino acids. Just the 42-base CDR3 DNA is kept, in frame starting at base 1. Taken from the germline V gene, the CDR1 and CDR2 loops are MNHEY and SVGAGI. V drops 8 bases and J drops 7 bases, leaving 18 bases in between. At one collaborating source in Seattle, patients were enrolled during active infection and were followed longitudinally through the course of disease. The collaborating institutions used their own protocols to collect whole blood in K2EDTA tubes. For TCRbeta analysis, collaborator samples were shipped as frozen whole blood, as isolated PBMCs, or as DNA extracted from either sample type. TCRbeta CDR3 regions were amplified from genomic DNA by means of the immunoSEQ Assay, a bias-controlled multiplex PCR. As for how the authors treated the data: Nucleated cell counts per sample were estimated from amplification of reference gene primers within the assay. To quantify the absolute abundance of each unique TCRbeta CDR3 rearrangement, sequence reads were collapsed and filtered. For each sample, productive Simpson clonality was calculated as the square root of Simpson's diversity index over productive rearrangements. TCRdb holds this immuneACCESS table with in-frame rearrangements only. Some clones are missing; in checked studies, unresolved V genes explain under half, and the rest has no known cause. Clonal size and the V and J genes are those of that table, whereas D and trimming came from the DNA. This sample comprises about 130,000 clones, about 89% of them detected only once. The biggest ten clones account for about 4.1% of the sample.

The material sequenced was peripheral blood. The receptor's source is a man between 60 and 75 years old with COVID-19, enrolled during active disease. This chain joins TRBV6-5 to TRBJ2-1; the D segment could be TRBD2, given 5 matching bases. The nucleotide sequence is given as TGTGCCAGCCACCTTTCGGGTCCGGGGAATGAGCAGTTCTTC. Translated, it reads CASHLSGPGNEQFF.